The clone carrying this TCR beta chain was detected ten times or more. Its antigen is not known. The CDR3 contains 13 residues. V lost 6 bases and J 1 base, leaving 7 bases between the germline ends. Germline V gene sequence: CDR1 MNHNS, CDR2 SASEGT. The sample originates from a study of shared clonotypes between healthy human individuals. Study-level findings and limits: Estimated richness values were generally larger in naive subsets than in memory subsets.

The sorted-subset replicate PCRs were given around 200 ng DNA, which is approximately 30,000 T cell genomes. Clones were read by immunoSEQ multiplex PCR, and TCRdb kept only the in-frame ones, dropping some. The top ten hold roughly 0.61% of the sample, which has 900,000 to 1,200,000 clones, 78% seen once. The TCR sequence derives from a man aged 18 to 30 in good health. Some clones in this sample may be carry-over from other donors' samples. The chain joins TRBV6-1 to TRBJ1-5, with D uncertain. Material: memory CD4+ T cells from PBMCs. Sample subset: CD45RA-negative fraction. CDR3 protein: CASSGRSNQPQHF. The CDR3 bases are TGTGCCAGCAGCGGCAGGAGCAATCAGCCCCAGCATTTT.